The T cell receptor (beta chain) described here comes from a study of blood T cell repertoires in COVID-19. Study-level background: Some COVID-19 samples were acute and others convalescent; all came from the United States, Italy and Spain.

The assay was immunoSEQ multiplex PCR, and TCRdb's table has in-frame clones only and misses some. The sample comprises some 220,000 clones, 83% of which are singletons, and over 0.95% rests with the top ten. The CDR3 has 16 residues. V lost 6 bases and J lost 4, with 20 bases in between. Germline CDR1 is MNHEY and CDR2 is SMNVEV (reference sequence). The Seattle site enrolled patients during active infection and followed them longitudinally. The sequenced material came from peripheral blood. The receptor was isolated from a woman in her twenties or thirties with COVID-19, enrolled during active disease. The genes are TRBV27 and TRBJ2-3; D unclear. CDR3 bases: TGTGCCAGCAGCTACCTCCCAGGCTATACCGCAGATACGCAGTATTTT. It translates to CASSYLPGYTADTQYF.